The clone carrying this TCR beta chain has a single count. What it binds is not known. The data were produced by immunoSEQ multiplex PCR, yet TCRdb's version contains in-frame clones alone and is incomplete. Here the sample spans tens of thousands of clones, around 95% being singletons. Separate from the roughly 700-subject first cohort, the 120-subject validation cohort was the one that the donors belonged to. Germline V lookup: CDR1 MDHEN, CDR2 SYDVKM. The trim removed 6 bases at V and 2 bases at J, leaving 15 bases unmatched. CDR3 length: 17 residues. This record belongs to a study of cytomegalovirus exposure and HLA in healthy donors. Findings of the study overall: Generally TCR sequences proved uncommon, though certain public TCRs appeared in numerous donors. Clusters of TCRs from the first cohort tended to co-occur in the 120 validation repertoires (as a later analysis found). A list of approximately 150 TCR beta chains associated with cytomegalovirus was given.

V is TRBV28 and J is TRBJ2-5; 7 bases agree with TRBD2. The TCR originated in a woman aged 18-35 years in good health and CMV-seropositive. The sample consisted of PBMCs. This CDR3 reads CASSPATGGGVQETQYF. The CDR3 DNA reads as TGTGCCAGCAGCCCCGCCACGGGGGGTGGGGTTCAAGAGACCCAGTACTTC. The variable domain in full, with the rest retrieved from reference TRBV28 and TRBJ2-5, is DVKVTQSSRYLVKRTGEKVFLECVQDMDHENMFWYRQDPGLGLRLIYFSYDVKMKEKGDIPEGYSVSREKKERFSLILESASTNQTSMYLCASSPATGGGVQETQYFGPGTRLLVL.